This TCR beta chain was sequenced during a study of T-cell reconstitution after alpha-beta-depleted transplantation in children. Study-wide findings and caveats: There were some patients whose high TCRbeta diversity at day 60 came from surviving recipient T cells and thymic progenitors.

Preparation of the TCRbeta library involved a method that used unique molecular identifiers. TCRdb reprocessed the PCR reads with MiXCR, giving one entry per CDR3 protein. The sample lists 500,000 to 750,000 distinct CDR3 sequences, 10% to 15% occurring once. Germline V gene data show CDR1 as SGHVS and CDR2 as FQNEAQ. The CDR3 consists of 16 residues. Trimming pared 1 base from V and 2 bases from J, leaving 13 bases between. On this clonotype itself: Its antigen is currently unknown.

The gene calls are TRBV7-8 and TRBJ2-3; D gene unclear. This clonotype was obtained from a male patient younger than 18 who had a stem cell transplant for acute myeloid leukemia, so the T cells may come from the graft donor. The source was PBMCs, mostly from graft donor cells, collected 360 days after TCRalphabeta/CD19-depleted stem cell transplant. The chain's CDR3 is CASSLVGGLITDTQYF. DNA for the CDR3: TGTGCCAGCAGCTTAGTCGGCGGCTTAATCACAGATACGCAGTATTTT.